One and the same sample provided the 30 T cell receptor beta chains below, sequenced in a study of cytomegalovirus exposure and HLA in healthy donors. A multiplex PCR was run with 60 Vbeta primers and 13 Jbeta primers. TCRdb keeps only in-frame clones here, not all; method: immunoSEQ multiplex PCR. Among some 100,000 clones, approximately 77% were seen once, and the ten largest hold around 5%. The sample was PBMCs. These receptors were collected from a man aged 50 or older in good health and CMV-seropositive.

The chain links TRBV7-9 to TRBJ1-1, with D possibly TRBD1 on 6 matching bases. Germline V gene data show CDR1 as SEHNR and CDR2 as FQNEAQ (reference sequence). The CDR3 runs to 15 residues. V lost 4 bases and J lost 5, with 17 bases in between. CDR3 in DNA: TGTGCCAGCAGCTCTCGGACCAGGGGAGAAACTGAAGCTTTCTTT. It specifies CASSSRTRGETEAFF.

The chain employs TRBV5-1 and TRBJ2-1, with D possibly matching TRBD1 (5 bases). Germline assignment: CDR1 SGHRS and CDR2 YFSETQ. The CDR3 has 13 amino acids. Trimming left V 0 bases short and J 6 bases short, with 7 bases between. In nucleotides, the CDR3 is TGCGCCAGCAGCTTGGAAGGGGTCAATGAGCAGTTCTTC. Translation gives CASSLEGVNEQFF.

The chain is built from TRBV27 and TRBJ2-7, with D unresolved. V was trimmed by 0 bases and J by 2 bases, leaving 8 bases between them. CDR1 and CDR2 from the germline V gene are MNHEY and SMNVEV (reference sequence). The CDR3 covers 14 residues. CDR3: CASSLSRLPYEQYF. CDR3 coding DNA: TGTGCCAGCAGTTTATCCAGGCTACCCTACGAGCAGTACTTC.

The V call is TRBV9, the J call TRBJ1-2; no firm D call. The germline gives CDR1 SGDLS, CDR2 YYNGEE. This CDR3 is built from 11 residues. Trimming pared 4 bases from V and 8 bases from J, leaving 9 bases between. The CDR3 region is CASSPGSGYTF. The CDR3 nucleotides read TGTGCCAGCAGCCCAGGTTCAGGCTACACCTTC.

This sequence joins TRBV2 and TRBJ2-5; D perhaps matches TRBD2 (6 bases). The DNA end lines up better with TRBJ2-7; the J call may be wrong. Germline CDR1 reads SNHLY; CDR2 reads FYNNEI. CDR3 length: 12 amino acids. CDR3 nucleotides: TGTGCCAGCAGCAGGCGGGACTACGAGCAGTACTTC. It encodes CASSRRDYEQYF.

This sequence joins TRBV19 and TRBJ1-4; 7 bases line up with TRBD1. The germline gives CDR1 LNHDA, CDR2 SQIVND (reference sequence). V lost 6 bases and J lost 2; bases outside the gene matches: 3. This CDR3 is built from 14 residues. CDR3 nucleotide sequence: TGTGCCAGTAGACCAGGGGGGACTAATGAAAAACTGTTTTTT. Encoded protein: CASRPGGTNEKLFF.

V gene TRBV2 combines with J gene TRBJ2-5; 8 bases align to TRBD2. The CDR3 is 11 amino acids. Per the germline V gene, CDR1 is SNHLY and CDR2 is FYNNEI. V lost 6 bases and J lost 13; bases outside the gene matches: 7. CDR3 DNA sequence: TGTGCCAGCAGCGGGGGGGCGGCAAGGTACTTC. Its translation: CASSGGAARYF.

The rearrangement uses TRBV20-1 and TRBJ2-3; D gene unclear. The V end was cut by 8 bases, the J end by 13 bases, with 16 bases between. The CDR3 is made up of 10 amino acids. CDR1 DFQATT and CDR2 SNEGSKA come from the germline V gene (reference sequence). The CDR3 loop is CSSPGPPEYF. In DNA, the CDR3 is TGCAGTTCACCGGGTCCCCCTGAGTATTTT.

This chain links TRBV5-1 with TRBJ2-5; D is ambiguous. The J call is doubtful: the DNA matches TRBJ2-7 better. The germline gives CDR1 SGHRS, CDR2 YFSETQ. The CDR3 runs to 15 residues. CDR3 in amino acids: CASRVGTTDSYEQYF. The CDR3 DNA follows: TGCGCCAGCAGGGTGGGCACAACGGATTCCTACGAGCAGTACTTC.

V and J are TRBV6-5 and TRBJ1-1; D is unresolved. Trimming pared 0 bases from V and 5 bases from J, leaving 13 bases between. The V gene's germline CDR1 is MNHEY and CDR2 SVGAGI. The CDR3 is 15 amino acids. In DNA form, the CDR3 reads TGTGCCAGCAGTTACTCGACACAGTTAAAGACTGAAGCTTTCTTT. This gives the protein CASSYSTQLKTEAFF.

The chain recombines TRBV9 with TRBJ1-2; no clear D. There are 15 residues in the CDR3. Trimming cost V 0 bases and J 0 bases, with 9 bases left between them. Germline V gene data show CDR1 as SGDLS and CDR2 as YYNGEE. The CDR3 sequence: CASSVGGSTNYGYTF. CDR3 DNA: TGTGCCAGCAGCGTAGGAGGAAGTACTAACTATGGCTACACCTTC.

This chain connects TRBV29-1 to TRBJ2-7, with 11 positions matching TRBD1. Unmatched junction bases numbered 6, after V lost 5 bases and J lost 3 bases. This CDR3 spans 14 amino acids. In germline, CDR1 is SQVTM, CDR2 ANQGSEA. The CDR3 DNA follows: TGCAGCGTTTATGGGACAGGGGGTATCTACGAGCAGTACTTC. This encodes CSVYGTGGIYEQYF.

V usage is TRBV30 and J usage is TRBJ1-1; TRBD1 matches at 7 bases. With V trimmed by 5 bases and J by 1 base, 7 bases remained unmatched. CDR3 length: 14 amino acids. Germline CDR1 reads GTSNPN; CDR2 reads SVGIG (reference sequence). This CDR3 reads CAWDRDTRNTEAFF. In DNA, the CDR3 is TGTGCCTGGGACAGGGACACCCGGAACACTGAAGCTTTCTTT. Variable domain in full (rest from reference TRBV30 and TRBJ1-1): SQTIHQWPATLVQPVGSPLSLECTVEGTSNPNLYWYRQAAGRGLQLLFYSVGIGQISSEVPQNLSASRPQDRQFILSSKKLLLSDSGFYLCAWDRDTRNTEAFFGQGTRLTVV.

In its sample, this clone was seen once. V usage is TRBV9 and J usage is TRBJ1-3, with 7 bases that match TRBD1. After removal of 2 bases from V and 0 bases from J, the junction contained 5 bases not matched to a gene. The CDR3 sequence is 16 residues long. From germline, CDR1 is SGDLS and CDR2 YYNGEE. The CDR3 DNA reads as TGTGCCAGCAGCGTCTCGGGACAGTCCTCTGGAAACACCATATATTTT. Amino acids: CASSVSGQSSGNTIYF. The entire variable domain, with the rest obtained from reference TRBV9 and TRBJ1-3, is as follows: DSGVTQTPKHLITATGQRVTLRCSPRSGDLSVYWYQQSLDQGLQFLIQYYNGEERAKGNILERFSAQQFPDLHSELNLSSLELGDSALYFCASSVSGQSSGNTIYFGEGSWLTVV.

The chain links TRBV27 to TRBJ1-6; D call uncertain. Trimming left V 8 bases short and J 7 bases short, with 18 bases between. The CDR3 loop spans 15 amino acids. Germline CDR1 reads MNHEY; CDR2 reads SMNVEV (reference sequence). This CDR3 is CASAPRQQQNSPLHF. The DNA for the CDR3 is TGTGCCAGCGCCCCGAGGCAGCAACAAAATTCACCCCTCCACTTT.

This chain joins TRBV6-5 and TRBJ1-3; 7 bases are shared with TRBD1. The V segment lost 9 bases and the J segment 0 bases; nucleotides outside the gene matches: 5. The germline V gene encodes CDR1 MNHEY and CDR2 SVGAGI. The CDR3 covers 14 residues. The DNA for the CDR3 is TGTGCCAGTAGACAGGGCATCTCTGGAAACACCATATATTTT. It codes for CASRQGISGNTIYF.

The rearrangement joins TRBV9 to TRBJ1-3, with 7 bases matching TRBD1. The germline V gene encodes CDR1 SGDLS and CDR2 YYNGEE. After removal of 4 bases from V and 3 bases from J, the junction contained 7 bases not matched to a gene. This CDR3 has 15 residues. The DNA of the CDR3 is TGTGCCAGCAGCTCCCGGACAGGAGTTGGAAACACCATATATTTT. Its protein is CASSSRTGVGNTIYF.

This clone has only one observation. The chain combines TRBV29-1 with TRBJ1-1, with 8 bases lining up with TRBD1. Trimming removed 0 bases from V and 0 bases from J; junction bases left unmatched: 9. The germline V gene has CDR1 SQVTM and CDR2 ANQGSEA. CDR3 length: 17 residues. Here the CDR3 DNA reads TGCAGCGTTGAAGAACGGGCAGGGGGCCTGCTGAACACTGAAGCTTTCTTT. It is translated as CSVEERAGGLLNTEAFF.

The genes are TRBV5-1 and TRBJ1-3; D gene unclear. Germline V gene sequence: CDR1 SGHRS, CDR2 YFSETQ. This CDR3 has 15 residues. V lost 0 bases and J 2 bases, leaving 9 bases between the germline ends. The CDR3 reads CASSLGHPTGNTIYF. The DNA of the CDR3 is TGCGCCAGCAGCTTGGGACATCCAACTGGAAACACCATATATTTT. The full variable domain, in which reference TRBV5-1 and TRBJ1-3 provide the parts outside the CDR3, is KAGVTQTPRYLIKTRGQQVTLSCSPISGHRSVSWYQQTPGQGLQFLFEYFSETQRNKGNFPGRFSGRQFSNSRSEMNVSTLELGDSALYLCASSLGHPTGNTIYFGEGSWLTVV.

CDR3 sequence: CASSLTGLVDTQYF. As DNA, the CDR3 is TGTGCCAGCAGTTTGACGGGGTTAGTAGATACGCAGTATTTT. V and J are TRBV28 and TRBJ2-3; D might be TRBD2 (5 bases). The CDR3 covers 14 residues. Germline CDR1 MDHEN, CDR2 SYDVKM. V was pared by 3 bases and J by 5 bases, with 12 bases between.

This chain links TRBV30 with TRBJ2-2; possibly TRBD2 for D (5 bases). The CDR3 spans 15 residues. V lost 4 bases to trimming and J lost 4 bases, with 16 bases between them. The germline CDR1 and CDR2 sequences are GTSNPN and SVGIG (reference sequence). The CDR3 coding sequence is TGTGCCTGGACTCGCGGGTTGGGGAGCACCGGGGAGCTGTTTTTT. It yields the protein CAWTRGLGSTGELFF.

The table lists this clone with a count of one. The rearrangement joins TRBV12-5 to TRBJ2-1, with 7 bases aligning to TRBD1. V was clipped by 7 bases and J by 9 bases; unmatched bases: 15. The CDR3 is 15 residues long. From germline, CDR1 is LGHNT and CDR2 FRNRAP. CDR3 region: CASAPRDRVSGEQFF. CDR3 nucleotide sequence: TGTGCTAGTGCCCCCCGAGACAGGGTTTCTGGTGAGCAGTTCTTC.

The chain carries TRBV2 and TRBJ2-2; 9 nucleotides align to TRBD1. There are 18 residues in the CDR3. The germline V gene has CDR1 SNHLY and CDR2 FYNNEI. V shed 6 bases, J shed 3 bases, and the junction held 14 bases outside the gene matches. The CDR3 sequence: CASRRGQGQGGDTGELFF. In DNA form, the CDR3 reads TGTGCCAGCAGGAGAGGACAGGGACAGGGAGGAGACACCGGGGAGCTGTTTTTT.

This clone was counted a few times. This sequence joins TRBV27 and TRBJ1-5; D may be TRBD1 (5 bases). Trimming took 2 bases from V and 4 from J, leaving 6 bases between them. Germline-derived CDR1 and CDR2 are MNHEY and SMNVEV (reference sequence). The CDR3 consists of 13 residues. The CDR3 protein is CASSLRQNQPQHF. CDR3 sequence (DNA): TGTGCCAGCAGTTTAAGACAGAATCAGCCCCAGCATTTT.

This chain connects TRBV19 to TRBJ1-1; 9 positions match TRBD1. The J segment lost 2 bases and the V segment lost 7 bases, leaving 8 bases of the junction unmatched. The germline gives CDR1 LNHDA, CDR2 SQIVND (reference sequence). The CDR3 runs 15 residues. The CDR3 loop is CASISAQGANTEAFF. CDR3 nucleotides: TGTGCCAGTATCTCAGCACAGGGGGCAAACACTGAAGCTTTCTTT.

This chain uses TRBV4-1 with TRBJ1-4; 11 nucleotides line up with TRBD1. The CDR3 runs to 16 residues. From germline, CDR1 is MGHRA and CDR2 YSYEKL. With V trimmed by 3 bases and J by 6 bases, 6 bases remained unmatched. This chain's CDR3 is CASSQGTGGAYEKLFF. In DNA form, the CDR3 reads TGCGCCAGCAGCCAGGGGACAGGGGGGGCGTATGAAAAACTGTTTTTT.

This chain connects TRBV7-2 to TRBJ2-7; D may be TRBD2 (6 bases). The CDR3 sequence is 13 residues long. Germline V CDR1 and CDR2: SGHTA, FQGNSA. Trimming removed 4 bases from V and 3 bases from J, with 10 bases in between. CDR3 in DNA: TGTGCCAGCAGCTCCTCTAGCGTCTACGAGCAGTACTTC. It encodes CASSSSSVYEQYF.

The J gene is TRBJ2-3, the V gene TRBV5-6; 12 bases agree with TRBD2. This CDR3 is 16 amino acids long. Per the germline V gene, CDR1 is SGHDT and CDR2 is YYEEEE. V dropped 0 bases and J dropped 5; count of bases not matched to a gene: 4. The CDR3 DNA follows: TGTGCCAGCAGCTTGGGCCCGACTAGCGGGAGAGATACGCAGTATTTT. Translation gives CASSLGPTSGRDTQYF.

CDR3 nucleotides: TGTGCCAGCACGTCTAACTCCTACGAGCAGTACTTC. This translates into CASTSNSYEQYF. This chain joins TRBV25-1 and TRBJ2-7; D remains ambiguous. CDR1 is MGHDK, CDR2 SYGVNS, per germline. The CDR3 loop spans 12 amino acids. With 7 bases removed from V and 0 bases from J, the gap between germline ends came to 7 bases.

This clone was recorded once. The gene calls are TRBV30 and TRBJ1-2, with D possibly being TRBD1 (5 bases). CDR3 size: 12 residues. Germline-derived CDR1 and CDR2 are GTSNPN and SVGIG (reference sequence). The V end lost 2 bases, the J end lost 8 bases, and 12 bases lay between the germline ends. In DNA, the CDR3 is TGTGCCTGGAGTATGGGGCTGCGGGGCTACACCTTC. Its translation: CAWSMGLRGYTF.